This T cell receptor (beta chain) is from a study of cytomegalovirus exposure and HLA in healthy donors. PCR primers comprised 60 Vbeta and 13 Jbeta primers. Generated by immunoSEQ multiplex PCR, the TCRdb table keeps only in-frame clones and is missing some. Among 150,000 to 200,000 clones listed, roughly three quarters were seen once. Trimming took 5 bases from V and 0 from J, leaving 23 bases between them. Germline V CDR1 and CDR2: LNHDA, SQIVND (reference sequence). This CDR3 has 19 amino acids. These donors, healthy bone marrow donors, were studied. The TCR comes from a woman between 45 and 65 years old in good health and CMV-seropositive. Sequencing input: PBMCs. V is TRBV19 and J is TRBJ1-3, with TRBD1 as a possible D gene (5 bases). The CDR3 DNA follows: TGTGCCAGTAGTCCTCTCAACTTCCCGACAGTTGTCTCTGGAAACACCATATATTTT. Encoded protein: CASSPLNFPTVVSGNTIYF. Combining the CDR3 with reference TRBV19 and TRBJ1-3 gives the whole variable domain DGGITQSPKYLFRKEGQNVTLSCEQNLNHDAMYWYRQDPGQGLRLIYYSQIVNDFQKGDIAEGYSVSREKKESFPLTVTSAQKNPTAFYLCASSPLNFPTVVSGNTIYFGEGSWLTVV.